The clone carrying this TCR beta chain was found once. Some clones are missing from TCRdb's copy, which holds only in-frame ones; the method was immunoSEQ multiplex PCR. The table lists about 530,000 clones, approximately 91% of them singletons, with roughly 8% in the top ten. Seattle-derived patients entered the study during active infection and were followed longitudinally. This entry belongs to a study of blood T cell repertoires in COVID-19. Overall study context: Acute and convalescent COVID-19 specimens originated in the United States, Italy and Spain.

This CDR3 has 15 residues. In germline, CDR1 is MNHEY, CDR2 SVGAGI. J gave up 3 bases and V 6 bases, and 8 bases lay outside the gene matches. The source is a woman in her 50s with COVID-19, enrolled during active disease. V usage is TRBV6-5 and J usage is TRBJ2-1; 7 bases align to TRBD1. Sequenced material: peripheral blood. CDR3 loop: CASRPGQIHYNEQFF. CDR3 nucleotide sequence: TGTGCCAGCAGACCGGGACAGATCCACTACAATGAGCAGTTCTTC.